These 5 T cell receptor beta chains share one sample of origin, sequenced in a study of blood T cell repertoires in COVID-19. Assay: immunoSEQ multiplex PCR; the TCRdb copy retains only in-frame clones and omits some. The data contain some 150,000 clones, over 80% of them singletons. Sequencing used peripheral blood. These receptors all come from a woman between 50 and 59 years old with acute or convalescent COVID-19.

V is TRBV9 and J is TRBJ1-4, with a tentative D call TRBD1 (5 bases). Germline-derived CDR1 and CDR2 are SGDLS and YYNGEE. Trimming removed 3 bases from V and 0 bases from J, with 9 bases in between. The CDR3 sequence is 15 residues long. CDR3 DNA sequence: TGTGCCAGCAGCGGAGCACAGGCAACTAATGAAAAACTGTTTTTT. This encodes CASSGAQATNEKLFF.

The V and J genes are TRBV12-5 and TRBJ1-1, with D unclear. The germline V gene has CDR1 LGHNT and CDR2 FRNRAP. The CDR3 spans 13 residues. V gave up 0 bases and J gave up 7 bases, with 9 bases separating them. CDR3 nucleotide sequence: TGTGCTAGTGGTTTGGTACTAGGATTTGAAGCTTTCTTT. It encodes CASGLVLGFEAFF. Drawing the rest from reference TRBV12-5 and TRBJ1-1, the complete variable domain is DARVTQTPRHKVTEMGQEVTMRCQPILGHNTVFWYRQTMMQGLELLAYFRNRAPLDDSGMPKDRFSAEMPDATLATLKIQPSEPRDSAVYFCASGLVLGFEAFFGQGTRLTVV.

The chain carries TRBV15 and TRBJ2-1; TRBD2 is a possible D gene (5 bases). V was cut by 1 base and J by 7 bases, with 17 bases left in between. In germline, CDR1 is LNHNV, CDR2 YYDKDF (reference sequence). The CDR3 runs 16 residues. CDR3 sequence: CATSRGPPGLSNEQFF. In nucleotides, the CDR3 is TGTGCCACCAGCAGAGGCCCGCCGGGGTTATCGAATGAGCAGTTCTTC.

The V and J genes are TRBV9 and TRBJ1-1; 8 bases line up with TRBD1. J was trimmed by 3 bases and V by 3 bases; bases with no gene match: 7. CDR3 length: 15 residues. The V gene's germline CDR1 is SGDLS and CDR2 YYNGEE. The CDR3 DNA follows: TGTGCCAGCAGCGGACCAGGGGGCAGGGACACTGAAGCTTTCTTT. Translating gives CASSGPGGRDTEAFF.

V gene TRBV5-1 combines with J gene TRBJ2-3; 7 nucleotides agree with TRBD1. The V and J ends lost 2 bases and 0 bases, in that order; junction bases with no gene match: 6. This CDR3 comprises 16 residues. CDR1 is SGHRS and CDR2 is YFSETQ in the germline V gene. Written as DNA, the CDR3 is TGCGCCAGCAGCTTCTACGGGACAGAGAGCACAGATACGCAGTATTTT. Translated: CASSFYGTESTDTQYF.